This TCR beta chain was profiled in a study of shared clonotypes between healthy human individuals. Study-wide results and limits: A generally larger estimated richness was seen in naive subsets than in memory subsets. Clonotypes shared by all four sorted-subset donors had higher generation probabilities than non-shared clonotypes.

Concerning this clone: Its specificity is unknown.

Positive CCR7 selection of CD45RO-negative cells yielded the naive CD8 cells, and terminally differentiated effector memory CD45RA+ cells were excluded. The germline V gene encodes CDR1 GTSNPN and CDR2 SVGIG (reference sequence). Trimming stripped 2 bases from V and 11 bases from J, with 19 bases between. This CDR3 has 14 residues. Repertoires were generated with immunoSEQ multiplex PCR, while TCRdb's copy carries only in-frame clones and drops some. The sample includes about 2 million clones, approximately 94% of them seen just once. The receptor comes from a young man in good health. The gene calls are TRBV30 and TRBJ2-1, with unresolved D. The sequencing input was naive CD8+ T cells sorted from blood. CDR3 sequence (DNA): TGTGCCTGGAGTAAAGGCAAAACCTTAGATCAGCAGTTCTTC. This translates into CAWSKGKTLDQQFF.